These 3 T cell receptor beta chains originate from one sample sequenced in a study of somatic mutations in cytotoxic T cells in rheumatoid arthritis. Produced via immunoSEQ multiplex PCR; TCRdb's table is partial and in-frame only. The sample records 15,000 or so clones, more than 75% being singletons. The sample was CD8+ T cells sorted from blood. The receptors originated from a woman aged 50 to 65 with rheumatoid arthritis.

The genes are TRBV4-2 and TRBJ2-7, with D perhaps given as TRBD1 or TRBD2 (5 bases each). The germline CDR1 and CDR2 sequences are LGHNA and YNFKEQ. With 1 base removed from V and 4 bases from J, the gap between germline ends came to 5 bases. There are 12 residues in the CDR3. The CDR3 DNA reads TGTGCCAGCAGCCAAGGGGGGTACGAGCAGTACTTC. Protein sequence: CASSQGGYEQYF.

The chain uses TRBV10-2 and TRBJ1-5; D gene uncertain. This CDR3 is 13 amino acids long. Trimming cost V 6 bases and J 5 bases, with 11 bases left between them. Germline CDR1 WSHSY, CDR2 SAAADI. This CDR3 reads CASSTGAYQPQHF. CDR3 bases: TGCGCCAGCAGCACGGGAGCCTATCAGCCCCAGCATTTT.

The V gene is TRBV19, the J gene TRBJ2-1, with a weak D call TRBD2 (5 bases). CDR3 size: 16 residues. Germline V gene lookup returns CDR1 LNHDA and CDR2 SQIVND (reference sequence). Trimming shortened V by 5 bases and J by 0 bases, and 14 bases separated the two germline ends. The CDR3: CASSGSGYSSYNEQFF. The CDR3 DNA sequence: TGTGCCAGTAGTGGAAGCGGTTATAGCTCCTACAATGAGCAGTTCTTC.